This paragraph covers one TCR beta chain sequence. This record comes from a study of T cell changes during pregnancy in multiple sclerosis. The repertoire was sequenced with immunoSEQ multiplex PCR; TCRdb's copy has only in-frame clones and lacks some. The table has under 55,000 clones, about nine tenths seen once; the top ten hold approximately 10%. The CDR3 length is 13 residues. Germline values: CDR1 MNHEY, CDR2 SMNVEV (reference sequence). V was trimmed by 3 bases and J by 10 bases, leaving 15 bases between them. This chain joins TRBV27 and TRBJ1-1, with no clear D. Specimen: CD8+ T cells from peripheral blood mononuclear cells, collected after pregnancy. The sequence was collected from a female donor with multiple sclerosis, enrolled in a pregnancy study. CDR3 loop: CASSFLPPGLAFF. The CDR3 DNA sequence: TGTGCCAGCAGTTTCCTCCCCCCTGGGCTAGCTTTCTTT.